This TCR beta chain was documented in a study of CD8 T cells in Susac syndrome. RNA totalling about 0.45 to 1 ug underwent reverse transcription with random hexamers. Across 54 Vbeta and 13 Jbeta, TCR beta CDR3 was amplified with immunoSEQ multiplex PCR. TCRdb called the immunoSEQ multiplex PCR reads again in MiXCR, with one record for every CDR3 protein. Of roughly 150,000 distinct CDR3 sequences in the sample, around 95% were seen once. TCR beta from blood CD8+ and CD4+ T cells was sequenced. The control participants were healthy donors, and these controls were matched with respect to both age and sex. Both CD4+ and CD8+ T cells were negatively isolated, and TEMRA cells underwent FACS enrichment. V shed 7 bases and J shed 1 base, with 11 bases lying between them. This CDR3 has 13 amino acids. CDR1 is ENHRY and CDR2 is SYGVKD in the germline V gene.

The source of this sequence is a human donor in good health. The sequenced sample was CD4+ T cells from PBMCs. J is TRBJ2-7 and V is TRBV10-3; D call uncertain. The CDR3 protein is CAITQGPSYEQYF. The CDR3, as DNA: TGTGCCATCACTCAAGGTCCTTCCTACGAGCAGTACTTC.